The 20 T cell receptor beta chains below come from one sample, sequenced in a study of T cells in Graves' hyperthyroidism and ophthalmopathy. TCR beta CDR3 regions were amplified from RNA. When the TCR CDR3 underwent first-round RT-PCR, the HTBI primer set was used. TCRdb analysed the multiplex PCR reads with MiXCR anew, one entry per CDR3 protein. In the table there are about 200,000 distinct CDR3 sequences, more than 15% of which are singletons. The source material was blood. The receptors here all came from a man aged 50-60 years with Graves' hyperthyroidism.

This clonotype was picked up one time. The chain couples TRBV12-3 or TRBV12-4 to TRBJ1-2; D gene unclear. V was trimmed by 6 bases and J by 4 bases, leaving 18 bases between them. The CDR3 contains 15 residues. The CDR3 protein is CASSPRAPGGYGYTF. As DNA, the CDR3 is TGTGCCAGCAGCCCACGGGCCCCCGGTGGCTATGGCTACACCTTC.

This sequence joins TRBV12-3 or TRBV12-4 and TRBJ2-1; 7 bases map to TRBD2. V lost 6 bases to trimming and J lost 6 bases; unmatched junction nucleotides: 8. The CDR3 is made up of 14 amino acids. This chain's CDR3 is CASRSGVPRNEQFF. The CDR3 DNA follows: TGTGCCAGCAGGAGCGGGGTCCCACGCAATGAGCAGTTCTTC.

A word on this clonotype: A read error may explain this, as a much larger clone is one base away. Because it lacks the conserved phenylalanine or tryptophan at the end, this CDR3 is likely a read error. For the CDR3, the DNA is TGTGCCAGCAACCAAGAGGTCTTCACTGAAGCTTTCTCT. The encoded protein is CASNQEVFTEAFS. J is TRBJ1-1 and V is TRBV11-2; D gene ambiguous. From germline, CDR1 is SGHAT and CDR2 FQNNGV. The CDR3 length is 13 residues. With 7 bases removed from V and 4 bases from J, the gap between germline ends came to 13 bases.

The chain couples TRBV5-4 to TRBJ1-2; no clear D. V was shortened by 2 bases and J by 3 bases, with 14 bases between the two germline ends. CDR3 length: 15 residues. CDR1 is SGHNT, CDR2 YYREEE, per germline (reference sequence). The CDR3 DNA follows: TGTGCCAGCAGCTTATATAGCAATCCGGACTATGGCTACACCTTC. Translation: CASSLYSNPDYGYTF.

This clonotype was seen many times. V gene TRBV7-2 combines with J gene TRBJ1-5, with D tentatively TRBD1 (6 bases). CDR3 length: 15 amino acids. Trimming shortened V by 5 bases and J by 6 bases, and 17 bases separated the two germline ends. Germline V lookup: CDR1 SGHTA, CDR2 FQGNSA. The CDR3 region is CASSADGGLGQPQHF. DNA for the CDR3: TGTGCCAGCAGCGCCGACGGGGGGCTCGGTCAGCCCCAGCATTTT.

This clonotype was detected ten times or more. The J gene is TRBJ1-2, the V gene TRBV20-1; D may be TRBD1 (5 bases). Germline CDR1 reads DFQATT; CDR2 reads SNEGSKA (reference sequence). This CDR3 region has 14 residues. Trimming stripped 4 bases from V and 4 bases from J, with 16 bases between. The CDR3 nucleotides read TGCAGTGCTACCCCGCCCGGGGCTGGCTATGGCTACACCTTC. Its protein is CSATPPGAGYGYTF.

The table lists this clonotype with a few counts. The rearrangement uses TRBV7-2 and TRBJ2-1; D is undetermined. V lost 3 bases to trimming and J lost 6 bases, with 6 bases between them. The CDR3 runs to 12 residues. Germline assignment: CDR1 SGHTA and CDR2 FQGNSA. The DNA of the CDR3 is TGTGCCAGCAGCTTTCTATCCAATGAGCAGTTCTTC. Translation: CASSFLSNEQFF.

This clonotype has a count of ten or more. CDR3 sequence: CASSRAVSYEQYF. Here the CDR3 DNA reads TGTGCCAGCAGTCGGGCGGTCTCCTACGAGCAGTACTTC. This rearrangement joins TRBV6-2 or TRBV6-3 to TRBJ2-7; the D is unclear. Germline-derived CDR1 and CDR2 are MNHEY and SVGEGT. V lost 5 bases to trimming and J lost 0 bases, with 8 bases between them. The CDR3 runs 13 residues.

This clonotype has ten or more counts. V is TRBV14 and J is TRBJ1-1; no firm D call. Germline lookup yields CDR1 SGHDN and CDR2 FVKESK. V gave up 1 base and J gave up 0 bases, with 9 bases separating them. The CDR3 is made up of 15 amino acids. The CDR3 reads CASSQGPVLNTEAFF. Here the CDR3 DNA reads TGTGCCAGCAGCCAAGGTCCGGTCTTGAACACTGAAGCTTTCTTT.

This clonotype was picked up many times. V and J are TRBV15 and TRBJ2-7; maybe TRBD1 (6 bases). V was trimmed by 2 bases and J by 2 bases, leaving 10 bases between them. CDR1 is LNHNV and CDR2 is YYDKDF in the germline V gene (reference sequence). The CDR3 has 14 residues. The CDR3 bases are TGTGCCACCAGCAGACAGGGGACGACCTACGAGCAGTACTTC. Its protein is CATSRQGTTYEQYF.

This clonotype was detected many times. The V and J genes are TRBV5-1 and TRBJ1-2, with TRBD1 matching over 7 bases. The V segment lost 4 bases and the J segment 2 bases; nucleotides outside the gene matches: 5. Germline V gene sequence: CDR1 SGHRS, CDR2 YFSETQ. The CDR3 is made up of 14 amino acids. The CDR3 DNA follows: TGCGCCAGCAGCCCGGGACAGAAAAACTATGGCTACACCTTC. It translates to CASSPGQKNYGYTF. Full variable domain (remainder filled in from reference TRBV5-1 and TRBJ1-2): KAGVTQTPRYLIKTRGQQVTLSCSPISGHRSVSWYQQTPGQGLQFLFEYFSETQRNKGNFPGRFSGRQFSNSRSEMNVSTLELGDSALYLCASSPGQKNYGYTFGSGTRLTVV.

This clonotype was seen only a few times. The V and J genes are TRBV5-1 and TRBJ1-3, with D maybe TRBD1 (5 bases). V lost 2 bases and J lost 4, with 7 bases in between. Looked up from germline, CDR1 is SGHRS and CDR2 is YFSETQ. The CDR3 length is 13 residues. Written as DNA, the CDR3 is TGCGCCAGCAGCTTTGGGGGAGGAAACACCATATATTTT. Its protein product is CASSFGGGNTIYF. Based on the CDR3 plus reference TRBV5-1 and TRBJ1-3, the full variable domain is KAGVTQTPRYLIKTRGQQVTLSCSPISGHRSVSWYQQTPGQGLQFLFEYFSETQRNKGNFPGRFSGRQFSNSRSEMNVSTLELGDSALYLCASSFGGGNTIYFGEGSWLTVV.

This clonotype was picked up many times. The V call is TRBV11-3, the J call TRBJ2-2; D might be TRBD2 (5 bases). CDR1 is SGHNT, CDR2 YENEEA, per germline. Trimming shortened V by 1 base and J by 1 base, and 10 bases separated the two germline ends. The CDR3 loop spans 16 amino acids. This CDR3 is CASSLVAGGNTGELFF. The CDR3 nucleotides are TGTGCCAGCAGCTTAGTGGCAGGAGGGAACACCGGGGAGCTGTTTTTT.

The chain joins TRBV4-3 to TRBJ1-4; no clear D. The germline V and J ends were trimmed by 3 bases and 6 bases, with 11 bases remaining between them. CDR3 length equals 14 residues. CDR1 is LGHNA, CDR2 YSLEER, per germline. As DNA, the CDR3 is TGCGCCAGCAGCCAGGGCAGGTACGATGAAAAACTGTTTTTT. Protein: CASSQGRYDEKLFF.

This clonotype was observed at least ten times. The chain uses TRBV18 and TRBJ2-5, with TRBD2 matching over 13 bases. V shed 3 bases and J 2 bases; nucleotides not matched to a gene: 3. The germline V gene has CDR1 KGHSH and CDR2 LQKENI. The CDR3 is made up of 16 amino acids. The CDR3 nucleotides read TGTGCCAGCTCACCCCCGGGACTAGCGGGACAAGAGACCCAGTACTTC. This codes for CASSPPGLAGQETQYF.

This clonotype was recorded many times. The chain recombines TRBV7-9 with TRBJ1-1; D gene ambiguous. The germline gives CDR1 SEHNR, CDR2 FQNEAQ (reference sequence). The CDR3 is 15 residues long. The V and J ends lost 5 bases and 6 bases respectively, with 19 bases between them. The CDR3 DNA follows: TGTGCCAGCAGCGGCCATGACGGGGAAGGGCCTGAAGCTTTCTTT. Protein product: CASSGHDGEGPEAFF. The variable domain in full, with the rest retrieved from reference TRBV7-9 and TRBJ1-1, is DTGVSQNPRHKITKRGQNVTFRCDPISEHNRLYWYRQTLGQGPEFLTYFQNEAQLEKSRLLSDRFSAERPKGSFSTLEIQRTEQGDSAMYLCASSGHDGEGPEAFFGQGTRLTVV.

This clonotype has a count of ten or more. The rearrangement uses TRBV7-9 and TRBJ1-2; 7 bases are a match to TRBD1. V was pared by 1 base and J by 3 bases, with 5 bases of the junction left unmatched. The CDR3 loop spans 15 amino acids. CDR1 is SEHNR and CDR2 is FQNEAQ in the germline V gene (reference sequence). The CDR3 region has the DNA TGTGCCAGCAGCTTAGGAATGGGGACAGACTATGGCTACACCTTC. Protein: CASSLGMGTDYGYTF.

This clonotype was counted a few times. Given a much more abundant clone one base away, this may be a read error. The rearrangement joins TRBV11-2 to TRBJ2-1, with unresolved D. V was cut by 0 bases and J by 2 bases, with 8 bases left in between. The CDR3 totals 15 residues. Germline CDR1 SGHAT, CDR2 FQNNGV. CDR3 sequence (DNA): TGTGCCAGCAGCTTAGATGAGAGCCCCTACAATGAGCAGTTCTTC. This codes for CASSLDESPYNEQFF.

This clonotype was counted ten times or more. The rearrangement uses TRBV7-9 and TRBJ1-3; D remains unclear. V was shortened by 7 bases and J by 0 bases, with 13 bases between the two germline ends. Looked up from germline, CDR1 is SEHNR and CDR2 is FQNEAQ (reference sequence). The CDR3 totals 15 residues. This chain's CDR3 is CASTHTRGSGNTIYF. The CDR3 region has the DNA TGTGCCAGCACCCATACTCGGGGCTCTGGAAACACCATATATTTT.

For the CDR3, the DNA is TGTGCCTGGGGAGGGACAGGGGTTCTCTACGAGCAGTACTTC. Encoded protein: CAWGGTGVLYEQYF. V usage is TRBV30 and J usage is TRBJ2-7; 10 bases line up with TRBD1. V was clipped by 5 bases and J by 3 bases; unmatched bases: 7. CDR1 and CDR2 (germline): GTSNPN, SVGIG (reference sequence). This CDR3 is built from 14 residues.